What follows describes a single T cell receptor (beta chain). The antigen is unknown. TCR beta VDJ and CDR3 were profiled, and genomic DNA was the template. From the reads, TCRdb called clonotypes with MiXCR, one entry per CDR3 protein. The table lists over 150,000 distinct CDR3 sequences, around 50% of them singletons. This record belongs to a study of CD8+CD57+ T cells in acquired aplastic anemia. General study findings and limits: Researchers report that about 28 CD8+ CDR3 sequences appeared in both patients and controls.

V gave up 4 bases and J gave up 6 bases, with 17 bases separating them. CDR1 KGHDR and CDR2 SFDVKD come from the germline V gene. The CDR3 extends over 15 amino acids. Sequencing was done on patients that had shown CD8+CD57+ cell expansion by flow cytometry. The receptor was derived from a human donor with aplastic anemia. This sequence joins TRBV24-1 and TRBJ1-1, with a possible D match to TRBD1 (6 bases). Source material: sorted CD4+, CD8+, or CD8+CD57+ T cells (not recorded which) from PBMCs. The CDR3 sequence is CATSEPGGTTAEAFF. The DNA for the CDR3 is TGTGCCACCAGTGAACCCGGAGGGACAACCGCTGAAGCTTTCTTT.